This T cell receptor beta chain appears in the sequencing data of a study of CD8+ T cells in alopecia areata. Study-level points and caveats: Alopecia totalis/universalis scalp especially showed more expanded CD8+ clones than normal scalp. Scalp samples also yield sequences of resident alphabeta T cells from normal skin.

As regards this clone: The antigen is not known.

RNA was extracted and reverse transcribed into cDNA as the sequencing template. Produced via immunoSEQ multiplex PCR; TCRdb's table is partial and in-frame only. The data contain roughly 120,000 clones, about two fifths of them singletons. Peripheral blood and lesional scalp punch biopsies came from alopecia areata patients. Isolation of CD4+ and CD8+ T cells from PBMCs was achieved by sorting. The source material was CD4+ T cells sorted from blood. The clonotype was recovered from a human donor with alopecia areata.

The CDR3 loop reads CSVGVPGQNTEAFF. CDR3 nucleotides: TGCAGCGTTGGGGTACCGGGACAGAACACTGAAGCTTTCTTT. The genes are TRBV29-1 and TRBJ1-1; D may be TRBD1 (6 bases). The V end was cut by 4 bases, the J end by 1 base, with 13 bases between. The CDR3 is 14 residues long. Germline CDR1 reads SQVTM; CDR2 reads ANQGSEA.